The entry below gives a single TCR beta chain sequence along with its context. This sample was included in a study of blood T cell repertoires in COVID-19. Across the study: The samples span acute and convalescent COVID-19 from the United States, Italy and Spain.

Per the original methods: Researchers report that nucleated cell counts were estimated from reference gene primer amplification. Libraries were prepared by immunoSEQ multiplex PCR; TCRdb keeps only in-frame clonotypes and omits some of them. V and J calls and clone size are as listed in that table; D and trimming were resolved from the DNA. The table includes some 320,000 clones, 85% detected once. CDR1 and CDR2 (germline): DFQATT, SNEGSKA (reference sequence). J lost 4 bases, V lost 3 bases, and 6 bases had no gene match. The CDR3 covers 14 residues. The TCR sequence derives from a human donor in a cohort sampled during active COVID-19. This chain uses TRBV20-1 with TRBJ2-7; 10 bases agree with TRBD1. Sequencing input: peripheral blood. In DNA, the CDR3 is TGCAGTGCTAGTGCCGGGACAGGGGTGTACGAGCAGTACTTC. It is translated as CSASAGTGVYEQYF.